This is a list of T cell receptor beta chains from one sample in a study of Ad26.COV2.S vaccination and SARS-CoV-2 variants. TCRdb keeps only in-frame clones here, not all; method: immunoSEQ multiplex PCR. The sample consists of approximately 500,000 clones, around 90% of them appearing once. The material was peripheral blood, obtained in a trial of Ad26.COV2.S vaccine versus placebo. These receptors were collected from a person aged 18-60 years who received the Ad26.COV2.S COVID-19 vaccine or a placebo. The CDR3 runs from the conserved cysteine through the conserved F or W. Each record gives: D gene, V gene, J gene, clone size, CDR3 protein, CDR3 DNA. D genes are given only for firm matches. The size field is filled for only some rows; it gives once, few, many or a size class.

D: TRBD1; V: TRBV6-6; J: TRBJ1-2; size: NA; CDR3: CASSLRQGYGYTF; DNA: TGTGCCAGCAGTCTAAGACAGGGCTATGGCTACACCTTC
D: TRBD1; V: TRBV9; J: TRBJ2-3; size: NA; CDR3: CASSVEGQEFLDTQYF; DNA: TGTGCCAGCAGCGTAGAGGGACAGGAGTTTCTAGATACGCAGTATTTT
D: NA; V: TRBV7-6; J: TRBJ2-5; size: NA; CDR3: CASSWGETQYF; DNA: TGTGCCAGCAGCTGGGGGGAGACCCAGTACTTC
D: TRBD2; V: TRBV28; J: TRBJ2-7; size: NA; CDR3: CASMELAGGRSYEQYF; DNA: TGTGCCAGCATGGAACTAGCGGGAGGACGTTCCTACGAGCAGTACTTC
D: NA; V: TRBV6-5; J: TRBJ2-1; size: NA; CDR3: CASSYSTGTSYNEQFF; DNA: TGTGCCAGCAGTTACTCGACGGGGACTTCCTACAATGAGCAGTTCTTC
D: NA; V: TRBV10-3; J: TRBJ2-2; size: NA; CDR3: CAITPGLTGGLGTGELFF; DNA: TGTGCCATCACCCCAGGTTTGACGGGGGGCCTAGGAACCGGGGAGCTGTTTTTT
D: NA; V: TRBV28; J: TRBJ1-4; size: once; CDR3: CASTRPGTNEKLFF; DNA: TGTGCCAGCACCCGGCCGGGGACTAATGAAAAACTGTTTTTT
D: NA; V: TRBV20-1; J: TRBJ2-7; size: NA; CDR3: CSATDEGEQYF; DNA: TGCAGTGCAACCGATGAGGGCGAGCAGTACTTC
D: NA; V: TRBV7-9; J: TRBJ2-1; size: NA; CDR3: CASSPVATNEQFF; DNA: TGTGCCAGCAGCCCCGTGGCGACGAATGAGCAGTTCTTC
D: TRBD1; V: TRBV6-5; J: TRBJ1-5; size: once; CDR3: CASSPTGDSNQPQHF; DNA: TGTGCCAGCAGTCCCACAGGGGATAGCAATCAGCCCCAGCATTTT
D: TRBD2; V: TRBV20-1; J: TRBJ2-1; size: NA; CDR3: CSASLGEGRRDEQFF; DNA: TGCAGTGCTAGTTTGGGGGAGGGCCGTCGCGATGAGCAGTTCTTC
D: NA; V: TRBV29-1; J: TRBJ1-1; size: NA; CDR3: CSVGGGTMNTEAFF; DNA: TGCAGCGTTGGGGGGGGGACGATGAACACTGAAGCTTTCTTT
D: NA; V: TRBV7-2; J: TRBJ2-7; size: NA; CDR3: CASSPSPFPSYEQYF; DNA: TGTGCCAGCAGCCCTAGCCCGTTCCCCTCCTACGAGCAGTACTTC
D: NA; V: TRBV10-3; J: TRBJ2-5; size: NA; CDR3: CAISEGPPAETQYF; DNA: TGTGCCATCAGTGAGGGACCCCCAGCGGAGACCCAGTACTTC
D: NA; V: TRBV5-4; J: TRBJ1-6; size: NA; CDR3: CASSLDQIYNSPLHF; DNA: TGTGCCAGCAGCTTGGATCAGATCTATAATTCACCCCTCCACTTT
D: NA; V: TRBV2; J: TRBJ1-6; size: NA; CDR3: CASSRRGGSRSSYNSPLHF; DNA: TGTGCCAGCAGTAGAAGGGGGGGAAGTAGGAGCTCCTATAATTCACCCCTCCACTTT
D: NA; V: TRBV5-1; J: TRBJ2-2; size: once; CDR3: CASRTGATGELFF; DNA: TGCGCCAGCAGGACCGGGGCGACCGGGGAGCTGTTTTTT
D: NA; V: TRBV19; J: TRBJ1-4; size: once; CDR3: CASSATATNEKLFF; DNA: TGTGCCAGTAGTGCGACAGCAACTAATGAAAAACTGTTTTTT
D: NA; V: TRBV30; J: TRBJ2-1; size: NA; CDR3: CAWMGGRGSGQFF; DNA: TGTGCCTGGATGGGAGGTAGGGGTAGCGGGCAGTTCTTC
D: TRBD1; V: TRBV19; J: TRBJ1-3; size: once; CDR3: CASRAHAGTEAGNTIYF; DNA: TGTGCCAGTAGAGCCCATGCCGGGACAGAAGCTGGAAACACCATATATTTT
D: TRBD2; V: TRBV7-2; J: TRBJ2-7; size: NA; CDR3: CASSLIERDPYEQYF; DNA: TGTGCCAGCAGCTTGATCGAGCGGGACCCCTACGAGCAGTACTTC
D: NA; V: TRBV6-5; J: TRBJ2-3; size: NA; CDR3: CASLNTDTQYF; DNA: TGTGCCAGCCTTAATACAGATACGCAGTATTTT
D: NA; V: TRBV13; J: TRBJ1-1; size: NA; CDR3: CASSPYRQLSTEAFF; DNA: TGTGCCAGCAGCCCCTACCGACAGCTTTCTACTGAAGCTTTCTTT
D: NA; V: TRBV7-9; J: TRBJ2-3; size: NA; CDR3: CASSLDSGSTDTQYF; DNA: TGTGCCAGCAGCTTAGATTCGGGGAGCACAGATACGCAGTATTTT
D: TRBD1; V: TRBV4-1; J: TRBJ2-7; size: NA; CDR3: CASSQEGGQGSSYEQYF; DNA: TGCGCCAGCAGCCAAGAAGGGGGACAGGGGAGCTCCTACGAGCAGTACTTC
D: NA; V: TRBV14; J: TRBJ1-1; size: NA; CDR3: CASTLTNTEAFF; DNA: TGTGCCAGCACCCTTACTAACACTGAAGCTTTCTTT
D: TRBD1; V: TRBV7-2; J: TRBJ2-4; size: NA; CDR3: CASSRDRVGNIQYF; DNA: TGTGCCAGCAGCCGGGACAGGGTAGGGAACATTCAGTACTTC
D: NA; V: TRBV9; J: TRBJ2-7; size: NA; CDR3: CASSPQVEAYYEQYF; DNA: TGTGCCAGCAGCCCCCAGGTAGAGGCGTACTACGAGCAGTACTTC
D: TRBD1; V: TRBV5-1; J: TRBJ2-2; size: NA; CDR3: CASSIGQGASTGELFF; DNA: TGCGCCAGCAGCATAGGACAGGGGGCGAGCACCGGGGAGCTGTTTTTT
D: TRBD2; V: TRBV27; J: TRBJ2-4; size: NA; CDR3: CASSFVGGNIQYF; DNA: TGTGCCAGCAGTTTCGTCGGGGGGAACATTCAGTACTTC
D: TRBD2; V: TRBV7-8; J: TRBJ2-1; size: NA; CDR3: CASSSGLAAGGYNEQFF; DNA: TGTGCCAGCAGCTCGGGACTAGCGGCCGGAGGTTATAATGAGCAGTTCTTC
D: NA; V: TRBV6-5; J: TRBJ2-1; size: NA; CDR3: CASNLLESYNEQFF; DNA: TGTGCCAGCAATTTGCTGGAGTCGTACAATGAGCAGTTCTTC
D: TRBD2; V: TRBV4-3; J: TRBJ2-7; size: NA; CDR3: CASSGEASGAYEQYF; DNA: TGCGCCAGCAGCGGCGAGGCTAGCGGGGCCTACGAGCAGTACTTC